This TCR beta chain was identified in a study of molecular identifiers for immune sequencing clone quantification. General study results and limits: Jurkat TCR RNA spiked in from one cell (amid roughly 970,000 naive cells) was reportedly detectable. In CMV-specific effectors, clones above 20 copies held over 97% of molecules; naive, under 1%.

TCRdb called the PCR reads again in MiXCR, with one record for every CDR3 protein. Among approximately 97,000 distinct CDR3 sequences listed, about 24% were seen once. V was pared by 0 bases and J by 4 bases, with 3 bases of the junction left unmatched. Per the germline V gene, CDR1 is MGHRA and CDR2 is YSYEKL. This CDR3 spans 15 amino acids. This clonotype has ten or more counts. Its antigen is not identified. Sequencing used naive CD8+ T cells from blood, with Jurkat cell RNA spiked in. Regarding subset: FACS-sorted CD8+CD4-CCR7+CD45RA+ naive T cells. The J gene is TRBJ2-1, the V gene TRBV4-1; 7 bases agree with TRBD2. The sequence was obtained from a human donor in good health. Some libraries in this study had Jurkat cell RNA spiked in. CDR3 region: CASSQDDGGYNEQFF. CDR3 DNA sequence: TGCGCCAGCAGCCAAGATGACGGGGGGTACAATGAGCAGTTCTTC.